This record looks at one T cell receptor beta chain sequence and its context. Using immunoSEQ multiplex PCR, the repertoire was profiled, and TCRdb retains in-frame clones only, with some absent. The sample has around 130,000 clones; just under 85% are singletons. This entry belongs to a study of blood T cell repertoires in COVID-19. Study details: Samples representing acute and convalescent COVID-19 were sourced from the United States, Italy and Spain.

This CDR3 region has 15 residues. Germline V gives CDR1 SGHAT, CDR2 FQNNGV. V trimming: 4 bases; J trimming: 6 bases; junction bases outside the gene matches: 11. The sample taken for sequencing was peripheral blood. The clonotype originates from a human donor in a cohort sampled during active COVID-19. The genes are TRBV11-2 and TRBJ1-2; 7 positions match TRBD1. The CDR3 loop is CASSSWGDRVDGYTF. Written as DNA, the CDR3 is TGTGCCAGCAGCTCATGGGGCGACAGGGTTGATGGCTACACCTTC.